The T cell receptor (beta chain) under discussion was sequenced for a study of T cells after yellow fever vaccination. This clonotype was detected ten times or more. What it binds is not known. The study, taken as a whole, reports: There was a possibility that FACS-sorted repertoires contained abundant clonotypes contaminating from the bulk population.

From the 5' RACE reads, TCRdb called clonotypes with MiXCR, one entry per CDR3 protein. Among about 340,000 distinct CDR3 sequences listed, roughly an eighth were seen once. Germline V lookup: CDR1 SGHTA, CDR2 FQGNSA. The CDR3 has 14 amino acids. Trimming removed 2 bases from V and 8 bases from J, with 12 bases in between. Sample: CD4+ T cells sorted from PBMCs, taken 15 days after the yellow fever booster vaccination. The source of this sequence is a man aged 18 to 29 who received the YFV17D yellow fever vaccine. J is TRBJ1-4 and V is TRBV7-2; D is unclear. CDR3 nucleotides: TGTGCCAGCAGCTTAATGGAGGGAGGAGAAAAACTGTTTTTT. This sequence encodes CASSLMEGGEKLFF.